The rows below give T cell receptor beta chains drawn from one sample of a study of blood T cell repertoires in COVID-19. The protocol was immunoSEQ multiplex PCR, while the TCRdb copy is restricted to in-frame clones and leaves out a portion. The sample holds about 89,000 clones, approximately 80% seen once. Sequenced material: peripheral blood. The receptors were gathered from an older man with COVID-19, enrolled during active disease. The CDR3 runs from the conserved cysteine through the conserved F or W. Each record gives: V gene, D gene, clone size, J gene, CDR3 protein, CDR3 DNA. The D gene is left open where the match is weak. The size entry is marked missing in some rows and otherwise reads once, few, many or a size class.

>TRBV4-1|NA|few|TRBJ1-2
CASSQDPDKLSGYTF
TGCGCCAGCAGCCAAGATCCGGACAAACTATCTGGCTACACCTTC
>TRBV27|NA|NA|TRBJ1-6
CASSFGGYNSPLHF
TGTGCCAGCAGTTTTGGAGGATATAATTCACCCCTCCACTTT
>TRBV29-1|NA|many|TRBJ2-7
CSVEAVPGSYEQYF
TGCAGCGTTGAGGCAGTCCCAGGGTCCTACGAGCAGTACTTC
>TRBV29-1|TRBD1|NA|TRBJ2-5
CSVERTGQETQYF
TGCAGCGTTGAGAGGACAGGTCAAGAGACCCAGTACTTC
>TRBV7-2|TRBD1|NA|TRBJ2-1
CASSSYGTGAYNEQFF
TGTGCCAGCAGCTCATATGGGACAGGCGCCTACAATGAGCAGTTCTTC
>TRBV4-2|TRBD1|NA|TRBJ2-2
CASSQEDRATGELFF
TGTGCCAGCAGCCAAGAGGACAGGGCCACCGGGGAGCTGTTTTTT
>TRBV19|TRBD1|NA|TRBJ1-3
CATSDRAFSGNTIYF
TGTGCCACAAGTGACAGGGCCTTCTCTGGAAACACCATATATTTT
>TRBV29-1|NA|NA|TRBJ1-1
CSVGTGMNTEAFF
TGCAGCGTCGGAACAGGGATGAACACTGAAGCTTTCTTT
>TRBV27|TRBD1|once|TRBJ1-2
CASSPWDRQSKVGYTF
TGTGCCAGCAGTCCGTGGGACAGGCAGTCGAAGGTTGGCTACACCTTC
>TRBV7-9|NA|NA|TRBJ2-7
CASSITGGALVEQYF
TGTGCCAGCAGCATTACAGGGGGGGCTCTAGTCGAGCAGTACTTC
>TRBV6-6|TRBD1|NA|TRBJ1-2
CASREQGASYGYTF
TGTGCCAGCAGAGAACAGGGGGCCAGCTATGGCTACACCTTC
>TRBV7-2|NA|NA|TRBJ2-5
CASSLEMRAATQYF
TGTGCCAGCAGCTTAGAGATGCGGGCAGCGACCCAGTACTTC
>TRBV4-1|TRBD1|few|TRBJ1-5
CASSRAGGAKDQPQHF
TGCGCCAGCAGCCGAGCAGGGGGCGCGAAGGATCAGCCCCAGCATTTT
>TRBV10-3|NA|once|TRBJ1-1
CATNSGRGTEAFF
TGTGCCACCAACAGTGGGCGGGGGACTGAAGCTTTCTTT
>TRBV10-3|NA|NA|TRBJ1-3
CAISETGGNTIYF
TGTGCCATCAGTGAGACAGGGGGAAACACCATATATTTT
>TRBV11-2|TRBD1|NA|TRBJ1-2
CASSPRTGDGYTF
TGTGCCAGCAGCCCCCGGACAGGGGATGGCTACACCTTC
>TRBV15|NA|NA|TRBJ1-3
CATSRAGLSSGNTIYF
TGTGCCACCAGCAGAGCAGGGTTAAGCTCTGGAAACACCATATATTTT
>TRBV7-8|TRBD1|NA|TRBJ1-2
CASSGGQGYGYTF
TGTGCCAGCAGCGGAGGACAGGGGTACGGCTACACCTTC
>TRBV5-1|NA|NA|TRBJ1-5
CASSLGGSNQPQHF
TGCGCCAGCAGCTTGGGAGGGAGCAATCAGCCCCAGCATTTT
>TRBV14|NA|NA|TRBJ1-2
CASSQLDSHYGYTF
TGTGCCAGCAGCCAATTGGACAGCCATTATGGCTACACCTTC
>TRBV28|TRBD2|NA|TRBJ2-1
CASSFSGTSGRRLFF
TGTGCCAGCAGTTTTTCCGGGACTAGCGGGAGACGTCTGTTCTTC
>TRBV27|TRBD1|NA|TRBJ2-7
CASSPDRGYEQYF
TGTGCCAGCAGTCCCGACAGGGGTTACGAGCAGTACTTC
>TRBV4-3|TRBD1|NA|TRBJ1-6
CASSLDIPGQGTSPLHF
TGCGCCAGCAGTCTAGATATTCCGGGACAGGGAACTTCACCCCTCCACTTT
>TRBV7-9|NA|few|TRBJ1-2
CASSLAGGVHGYTF
TGTGCCAGCAGCTTAGCGGGGGGAGTTCATGGCTACACCTTC
>TRBV7-2|NA|NA|TRBJ1-2
CASTKPGGGYGYTF
TGTGCCAGCACCAAACCGGGGGGCGGCTATGGCTACACCTTC
>TRBV4-1|TRBD2|few|TRBJ2-2
CASSQVGKRGGANTGELFF
TGCGCCAGCAGCCAAGTAGGCAAGCGGGGGGGAGCGAACACCGGGGAGCTGTTTTTT
>TRBV7-2|NA|NA|TRBJ2-1
CASSLPGLYNEQFF
TGTGCCAGCAGCTTACCGGGACTTTACAATGAGCAGTTCTTC
>TRBV2|TRBD1|NA|TRBJ1-1
CASSATSTGVVTEAFF
TGTGCCAGCAGTGCAACCTCGACAGGGGTCGTTACTGAAGCTTTCTTT
>TRBV27|NA|NA|TRBJ2-1
CASSLGGSYNEQFF
TGTGCCAGCAGTTTAGGAGGCAGCTACAATGAGCAGTTCTTC
>TRBV7-7|NA|NA|TRBJ2-2
CASSPTTGNTGELFF
TGTGCCAGCAGCCCCACCACAGGGAACACCGGGGAGCTGTTTTTT
>TRBV28|NA|medium-sized|TRBJ2-7
CASSSLGTSEQYF
TGTGCCAGCAGTTCCTTAGGGACTTCAGAGCAGTACTTC
>TRBV10-3|NA|NA|TRBJ2-2
CAIGQNTGELFF
TGTGCCATCGGACAGAACACCGGGGAGCTGTTTTTT
>TRBV7-2|TRBD2|NA|TRBJ2-1
CASSILAGASYNEQFF
TGTGCCAGCAGTATACTAGCGGGGGCTAGCTACAATGAGCAGTTCTTC
>TRBV29-1|NA|few|TRBJ2-3
CSVGSLSSTDTQYF
TGCAGCGTTGGTTCTCTTTCTAGCACAGATACGCAGTATTTT
>TRBV11-2|TRBD2|NA|TRBJ2-3
CASSFGGGYTDTQYF
TGTGCCAGCAGCTTCGGCGGGGGATATACAGATACGCAGTATTTT
>TRBV29-1|TRBD1|NA|TRBJ1-5
CSVSQGSNQPQHF
TGCAGCGTTTCACAGGGGAGCAATCAGCCCCAGCATTTT
>TRBV7-2|TRBD2|once|TRBJ2-3
CASSSRGGGADTQYF
TGTGCCAGCAGCTCGCGGGGGGGCGGCGCAGATACGCAGTATTTT
>TRBV5-1|TRBD2|once|TRBJ2-2
CASSPGPGLANTGELFF
TGCGCCAGCAGCCCCGGCCCGGGACTAGCCAACACCGGGGAGCTGTTTTTT
>TRBV4-1|TRBD1|few|TRBJ1-3
CASSRQTGPASGNTIYF
TGCGCCAGCAGCCGACAGACAGGGCCTGCCTCTGGAAACACCATATATTTT